This T cell receptor (beta chain) derives from a study of blood T cell repertoires in COVID-19. CDR1 is MNHEY and CDR2 is SVGAGI in the germline V gene. With 2 bases removed from V and 3 bases from J, the gap between germline ends came to 14 bases. CDR3 size: 15 residues. Sequenced by immunoSEQ multiplex PCR; TCRdb stores in-frame clones only, minus some. The sample has a few hundred thousand clones, roughly 83% seen once. The source is a man aged 55 to 70 who had recovered from COVID-19. Source material: peripheral blood. The rearrangement links TRBV6-5 to TRBJ2-7; D may be TRBD2 (7 bases). DNA for the CDR3: TGTGCCAGCAGTTACCCCCGGGGGGCGGGCTACGAGCAGTACTTC. Translating gives CASSYPRGAGYEQYF.